This TCR beta chain was sequenced during a study of blood T cells in healthy people across ages (dated by TCRdb to between 2014 and 2017). About the full investigation: In model experiments, template switching captured roughly one uniquely barcoded TCR beta cDNA molecule for every two T cells. The study measured age-related changes in TCR beta repertoire diversity using deep sequencing normalized with unique cDNA molecular identifiers. Donors were grouped into four age groups: young (average roughly 17 years), middle-aged (39), aged (about 60) and long-lived (around 82). To avoid experimental bias, donors of different ages were randomly spread across the sequencing lanes. The study analyzed two additional independent replicas of 1 million unique cDNA reads from the same blood draw for two donors, one aged 18 to 30 and one aged 80 or older.

Donors were under 40 systemically healthy Caucasian individuals from Russia aged 6 to 90 years. Each donor gave 8.5 to 10 milliliters of peripheral blood, collected into EDTA-treated Vacutainer tubes. Ficoll-Paque density-gradient centrifugation was used to isolate PBMCs, with at least 6.5 million per sample. Total RNA, at least 6 micrograms per sample, was extracted from PBMCs with Trizol reagent. Naive CD45RAhigh/CD27high T cell percentages were measured by flow cytometry on a PBMC aliquot from every donor. At the junction V is shortened by 1 base and J by 3 bases, with 11 bases in between. CDR1 and CDR2, looked up from the germline V gene, are SGHRS and YFSETQ. The CDR3 covers 14 residues, taking in both the cysteine and the phenylalanine. The entry retains the CDR3 DNA only, 42 bases that are in frame from base 1. On the study overall, not on this receptor specifically: A strong correlation was found between observed TCR beta diversity and the percentage of naive T cells measured by flow cytometry. Since profiling was done on bulk unsorted PBMCs, naive and antigen-experienced compartments could not be conclusively compared. As age increased, observed TCR beta diversity per million T cells dropped in a roughly linear way, and a significant reduction was already evident by age about 36. Donor CMV infection status was unknown, potentially confounding age-related changes in expanded clonotypes. Estimates of total diversity based on one million sequenced T cells were considered lower bounds and underestimates. Compared with the aged group, the long-lived group had more naive CD4+ T cells, fewer expanded clones and increased TCR diversity, a pattern suggesting age selection.

The receptor library was made with 5' RACE. The second PCR ran for roughly 7 to 12 cycles and used a J-beta primer mix along with a sample-barcoded 5' primer. Each TCR beta cDNA molecule received a unique molecular identifier from a template-switch 5' adaptor carrying 12 random nucleotides. Each sample yielded at least 2.5 million CDR3-containing paired-end reads. All of the RNA was converted into first-strand cDNA using the Mint cDNA synthesis kit, with a TRBC-specific oligonucleotide serving as the primer. Following uracil-DNA glycosylase treatment, a first 18-cycle PCR with universal primers M1SS and BC2_uni_R was performed on all cDNA. From the authors' description of their analysis: Normalization of each sample was performed by random selection of 1 million high-quality reads, each carrying a distinct molecular identifier. Instead of being binned into consensus sequences, reads that shared molecular identifiers were thrown out. MiTCR, set to a Q25 quality threshold and the strictest error-elimination algorithm, was used for CDR3 identification, clonotype clustering and error correction. Lower-bound total TCR beta diversity was estimated with a nonparametric unseen species model using Euler transformation. TCRdb's own reprocessing of the public reads used fastp at Q25 and MiXCR and kept productive beta chains. Each entry merges the rows of one CDR3 protein and shows their most common DNA and genes. What appears here as the V and J calls and clone size reflects TCRdb's work, not the paper's. Here the sample has over 1,500,000 distinct CDR3 sequences; around 42% occur a single time. Of the sample, under 30% is held by the ten largest clones.

Worth noting for this clonotype: The clone's antigen remains unknown. No base quality information exists; no much larger clone differs at one position.

The chain joins TRBV5-1 to TRBJ2-7, with no confident D gene call. The sequence came from a human donor in good health. The source material was blood. The CDR3 loop reads CASSLYQTGYEQYF. At the DNA level, the sequence is TGCGCCAGCAGCTTGTACCAGACCGGCTACGAGCAGTACTTC.